This is a list of T cell receptor beta chains from one sample in a study of shared clonotypes between healthy human individuals. Assay: immunoSEQ multiplex PCR; the TCRdb copy retains only in-frame clones and omits some. This repertoire shows 2 million to 2.5 million clones, just under 95% found once; its top ten account for approximately 0.4%. The sequenced sample was naive CD4+ T cells from PBMCs. These receptors were obtained from a young man in good health. Some clones in this sample may be carry-over from other donors' samples. CDR3s include the opening cysteine and the closing phenylalanine or tryptophan. A D gene is named only where the DNA matches it firmly. Clone size appears in some rows only: once, few, many, or a class for an expanded clone.

>TRBJ2-3|-|-|TRBV6-5
TGTGCCAGCAGTAGCTACGCACCCACAGATACGCAGTATTTT
CASSSYAPTDTQYF
>TRBJ2-7|-|TRBD1|TRBV7-2
TGTGCCAGCAGCTCCTGGGACAGGGGCTCCTACGAGCAGTACTTC
CASSSWDRGSYEQYF
>TRBJ2-1|once|-|TRBV7-2
TGTGCCAGCAGCCAGACCACAGGGACCTGGTATTCGGCGGCGGAGCAGTTCTTC
CASSQTTGTWYSAAEQFF
>TRBJ1-4|once|TRBD1|TRBV6-5
TGTGCCAGCAGTCCGGCGACAGGGTCGAACGAAAAACTGTTTTTT
CASSPATGSNEKLFF
>TRBJ2-2|-|TRBD2|TRBV28
TGTGCCAGCAGTTTATTCTGGACTAGCGGGAGGGCCGCGGGTTTCACCGGGGAGCTGTTTTTT
CASSLFWTSGRAAGFTGELFF
>TRBJ1-1|-|-|TRBV19
TGTGCCAGTAGTCGGTCCCAGGGCACTGAAGCTTTCTTT
CASSRSQGTEAFF
>TRBJ1-5|few|TRBD1|TRBV27
TGTGCCAGCACTTCAGGGGGTCAGCCCCAGCATTTT
CASTSGGQPQHF
>TRBJ2-7|-|-|TRBV18
TGTGCCAGCTCACCATTACGAGGGCAGTCCTACGAGCAGTACTTC
CASSPLRGQSYEQYF
>TRBJ1-3|-|-|TRBV11-2
TGTGCCAGCAGCTTCGGATGGGGGTTTGGAAACACCATATATTTT
CASSFGWGFGNTIYF
>TRBJ2-5|-|-|TRBV5-1
TGCGCCAGCAGCTTGTTACTCCTCGGTGACCGAGAGACCCAGTACTTC
CASSLLLLGDRETQYF
>TRBJ1-5|-|-|TRBV30
TGTGCCTGGAGCATCGACCGCAATCAGCCCCAGCATTTT
CAWSIDRNQPQHF
>TRBJ1-2|-|TRBD1|TRBV19
TGTGCCAGTGAGGACAGGGGGTTTAGCAGAGGCTACACCTTC
CASEDRGFSRGYTF
>TRBJ1-1|few|TRBD1|TRBV29-1
TGCAGCGTTGAAGGAACAGGGGGGATGAACACTGAAGCTTTCTTT
CSVEGTGGMNTEAFF
>TRBJ2-7|-|TRBD1|TRBV19
TGTGCCAGTACGGCATCGGACAGGTCCGACTACGAGCAGTACTTC
CASTASDRSDYEQYF
>TRBJ2-5|-|TRBD1|TRBV5-4
TGTGCCAGCAGCTCCGCACACCCGGGACAGGGGTCGGAGACCCAGTACTTC
CASSSAHPGQGSETQYF
>TRBJ2-7|-|-|TRBV18
TGTGCCAGCTCACCCCCGGGGACCTCCTACGAGCAGTACTTC
CASSPPGTSYEQYF
>TRBJ2-1|-|TRBD2|TRBV7-2
TGTGCCAGCAGCCCGGGACTAGCGGGGTACAATGAGCAGTTCTTC
CASSPGLAGYNEQFF